The entry below gives a single T cell receptor (beta chain) sequence along with its context. Its binding antigen is unknown. Within one base of it there is no much larger clone, and no base qualities were kept. TCRbeta CDR3 regions were amplified from genomic DNA using the immunoSEQ Assay, a bias-controlled multiplex PCR. Per the original workflow: Within the assay, amplification of reference gene primers was used to estimate how many nucleated cells each sample contained. To quantify the absolute abundance of each unique TCRbeta CDR3 rearrangement, sequence reads were collapsed and filtered. Productive Simpson clonality was computed per sample as the square root of Simpson's diversity index over productive rearrangements. The immuneACCESS repertoire file appears here via TCRdb, limited to in-frame rearrangements. These files lack a portion of the clones; in checked studies, under half of the deficit traces to unresolved V genes, and the cause of the others is not known. V, J and clone size were drawn from that table, and D and trimming were deduced from the DNA. In all, the sample holds nearly 200,000 clones, and approximately 86% of those were seen once. Of the sample, under 0.95% is held by the ten largest clones.

At one collaborating source in Seattle, patients were enrolled during active infection and were followed longitudinally through the course of disease. Each collaborating institution followed its own protocols to collect whole blood in K2EDTA tubes. Collaborator samples were shipped for TCRbeta analysis as frozen whole blood, isolated PBMCs, or DNA extracted from either sample type. This sample is drawn from a study of blood T cell repertoires in COVID-19 (dated by TCRdb to the early 2020s). Regarding the complete study: The collaborator samples originated in the United States, Italy and Spain and spanned the acute and convalescent phases of COVID-19. The prospective study material was composed of cDNA or gDNA derived from T cells, B-cell-depleted T cells, or PBMCs. Subjects who had been exposed to COVID-19, were actively infected with it, or had recovered from it provided the deeply sampled blood TCRbeta repertoires that made up the dataset. The repertoires were made available in a free public database intended to serve as a resource for research on the immune response to SARS-CoV-2. Samples were obtained from the ongoing ImmuneRACE study (first 160 participants) and from some 1,200 subjects provided by 6 global collaborators. A de-identified subject ID, COVID-19 status, age in years and sex were almost always included in the sample metadata. Where available, HLA class I and class II types were taken from metadata supplied by the sample provider and were not determined by assay-based typing. Study-wide findings and limitations: How much clinical and demographic metadata was included differed by source and by participant, and the metadata was provided uncurated.

Sequenced material: peripheral blood. This TCR came from a man aged 55 to 70 with COVID-19, enrolled during active disease.

This receptor has the CDR3 CASSPYSLNTEAFF. The nucleotides read TGTGCCAGCTCACCATACAGTTTGAACACTGAAGCTTTCTTT. The rearrangement combines TRBV18 with TRBJ1-1, with no D gene named confidently. Counted from cysteine to phenylalanine, this CDR3 has 14 amino acids. Only the CDR3 part of the read is kept: 42 bases, read in frame from the first base. A distance of 7 bases separates the germline ends of V and J, which lose 2 bases and 0 bases respectively. As encoded in the germline V gene, CDR1 is KGHSH while CDR2 is LQKENI.